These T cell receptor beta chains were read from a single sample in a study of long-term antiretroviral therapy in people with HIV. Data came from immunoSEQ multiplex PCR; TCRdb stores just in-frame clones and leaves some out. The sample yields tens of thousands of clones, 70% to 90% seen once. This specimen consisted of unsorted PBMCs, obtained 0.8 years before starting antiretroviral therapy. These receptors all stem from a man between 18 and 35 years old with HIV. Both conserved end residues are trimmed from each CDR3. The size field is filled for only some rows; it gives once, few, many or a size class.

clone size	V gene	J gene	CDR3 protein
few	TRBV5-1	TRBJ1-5	ASSLKNSNQPQH
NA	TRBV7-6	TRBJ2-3	ASSLEQSTDTQY
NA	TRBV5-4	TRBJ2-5	ASTVAGEETQY
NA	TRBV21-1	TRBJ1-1	ASSRVV
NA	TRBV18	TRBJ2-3	ASSPVGLRRQGIGDTQY
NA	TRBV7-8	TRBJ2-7	ASSLRRTGSYEQY
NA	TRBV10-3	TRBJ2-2	AISETIDTGELF
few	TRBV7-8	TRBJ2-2	ASSSTRYGTGDTGELF
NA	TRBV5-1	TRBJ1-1	ASSLAPQGQRNTEAF
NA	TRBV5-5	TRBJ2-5	ASSQGLAGGGVDQY
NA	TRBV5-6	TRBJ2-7	ASSWGPNYEQY
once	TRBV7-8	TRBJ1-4	ASSTPFRDGLEYEKLF
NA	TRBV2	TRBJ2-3	ASSDIGGGLTDTQY
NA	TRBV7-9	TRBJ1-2	ASSFIAGDYGYT
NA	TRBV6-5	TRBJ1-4	ASSYFRTGASPF
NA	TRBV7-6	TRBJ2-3	ASSLGQGGNTDTQY
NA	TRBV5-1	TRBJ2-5	ASSLAGGGGAQY
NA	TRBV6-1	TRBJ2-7	ASRDQYEQY
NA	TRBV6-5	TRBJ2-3	ASSYSRFADTQY
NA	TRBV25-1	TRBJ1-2	ASSESHSVGEGYT
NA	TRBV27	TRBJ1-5	ASSPTGTGGWGNQPQH
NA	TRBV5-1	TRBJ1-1	ASSQTGAVGTEAF
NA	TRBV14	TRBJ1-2	ASSQVGQGNGYT
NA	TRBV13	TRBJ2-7	ASSLAVAQVYEQY
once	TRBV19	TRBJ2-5	ASSPSQRHQETQY
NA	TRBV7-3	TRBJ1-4	ASSLKRRRANEKLF
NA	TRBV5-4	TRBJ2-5	ASSRNHQETQY
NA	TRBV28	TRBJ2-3	ASSSPGQGFSTDTQY
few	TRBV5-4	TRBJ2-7	ASSFIDRGLYEQY
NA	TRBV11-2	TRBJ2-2	ASSFYLGDTGELF
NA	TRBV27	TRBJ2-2	ASRSYQSLTGELF
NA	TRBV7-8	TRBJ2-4	ASSLLSGRAELENIQY
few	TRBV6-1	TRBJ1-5	ASSLGRLGNQPQH
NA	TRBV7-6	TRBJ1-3	ASSQTGISGNTIY
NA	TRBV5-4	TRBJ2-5	ASSREETQY
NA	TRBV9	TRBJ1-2	ASTEGGGQPSYGYT
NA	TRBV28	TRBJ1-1	ASSLSYMSGTEAF
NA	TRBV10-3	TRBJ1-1	AISELIRQREAF
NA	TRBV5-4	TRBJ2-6	ASSLVDGANVLT
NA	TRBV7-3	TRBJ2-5	ASSQAPQETQY
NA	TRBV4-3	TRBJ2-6	ASSPGWSGANVLT